The rows below give T cell receptor beta chains drawn from one sample of a study of T cell repertoires and Cas9 in healthy adults. Data came from immunoSEQ multiplex PCR; TCRdb stores just in-frame clones and leaves some out. The sample lists some 15,000 clones, 80% to 90% occurring once. The sequencing input was Tregs (CD4+, CD25+, CD127-, CD137-, CD154-) from PBMCs; culture status not recorded. The source of these receptors is a human donor in good health. Each CDR3 is given with its conserved first and last residue. D genes are given only for firm matches. Some rows mark clone size as missing; the rest say once, few, many or name a class of expanded clone.

j_call d_call clone_size v_call cdr3_nt cdr3_aa
TRBJ2-5 - - TRBV6-5 TGTGCCAGCACCCAGGAGGGTAGGGAGGAGACCCAGTACTTC CASTQEGREETQYF
TRBJ2-2 TRBD1 - TRBV5-6 TGTGCCAGCAGCTATAGACAGGGGGCCGGGGAGCTGTTTTTT CASSYRQGAGELFF
TRBJ2-1 TRBD1 - TRBV6-1 TGTGCCAGCATTCCCGGGACAGTCGGCTACAATGAGCAGTTCTTC CASIPGTVGYNEQFF
TRBJ2-3 - - TRBV27 TGTGCCAGCAGTCGGTCCCTTCGGGATACGCAGTATTTT CASSRSLRDTQYF
TRBJ2-2 - - TRBV6-5 TGTGCCAGCAGCCGGGACTTTTACACCGGGGAGCTGTTTTTT CASSRDFYTGELFF
TRBJ1-5 - - TRBV20-1 TGCAGTGCTAGGGAACACAAGTCCCAGCATTTT CSAREHKSQHF
TRBJ1-6 TRBD1 few TRBV19 TGTGCCAGTAGTATCGTGGACAGGGATTCACCCCTCCACTTT CASSIVDRDSPLHF
TRBJ1-3 - - TRBV18 TGTGCCAGCTCACCACCGTGGGACACCGACTTTACTGGAAACACCATATATTTT CASSPPWDTDFTGNTIYF
TRBJ2-7 - - TRBV11-2 TGTGCCAGCAGCCACGGACAGTCGTCCTACGAGCAGTACTTC CASSHGQSSYEQYF
TRBJ1-5 - - TRBV7-2 TGTGCCAGCAGCTTAGTGGCAGGGGTAGGTCAGCCCCAGCATTTT CASSLVAGVGQPQHF
TRBJ2-3 - once TRBV19 TGTGCCAGTCGGCCCTGGGACGGCTCTAGCACAGATACGCAGTATTTT CASRPWDGSSTDTQYF
TRBJ2-1 TRBD2 - TRBV9 TGTGCCAGCAGCGCGGTAGCGGGTGCCTCCAATGAGCAGTTCTTC CASSAVAGASNEQFF
TRBJ2-3 TRBD2 - TRBV7-2 TGTGCCAGCAGCAAGGGACTAGCGGCAGATACGCAGTATTTT CASSKGLAADTQYF
TRBJ2-3 - - TRBV30 TGTGCCTGGAGGAGGGCCCGCCGCACAGATACGCAGTATTTT CAWRRARRTDTQYF
TRBJ1-4 - - TRBV18 TGTGCCAGCTCACCGACGACAGGAAAGAAACTGTTTTTT CASSPTTGKKLFF
TRBJ1-5 - - TRBV6-6 TGTGCCAGCAGTTCCCTAGACAGCCGCAATCAGCCCCAGCATTTT CASSSLDSRNQPQHF
TRBJ1-1 - - TRBV9 TGTGCCAGCAGCTCTTCAAGGAGAGGGGGGAACACTGAAGCTTTCTTT CASSSSRRGGNTEAFF
TRBJ1-1 - - TRBV6-1 TGTGCCAGCAGTGACTCCCGGGCTGTTGGTCTCGGAGCTTTCTTT CASSDSRAVGLGAFF
TRBJ1-5 TRBD1 - TRBV7-8 TGTGCCAGCAGCCTCCAGGGGGGGTATAGCAATCAGCCCCAGCATTTT CASSLQGGYSNQPQHF
TRBJ1-6 TRBD1 - TRBV5-1 TGCGCCAGCAGCTTCCGGGACAGGGGATCACCCCTCCACTTT CASSFRDRGSPLHF
TRBJ1-2 TRBD1 once TRBV4-3 TGCGCCAGCAGCATGGCAGGGGGGGGGAACTATGGCTACACCTTC CASSMAGGGNYGYTF
TRBJ1-6 TRBD1 - TRBV11-3 TGTGCCAGCAGGCCGAGTCGGGACAGGGGTTTTCAGCACTCACCCCTCCACTTT CASRPSRDRGFQHSPLHF
TRBJ1-1 - few TRBV6-6 TGTGCCAGCAGCGACGGGCAGGGGAGTACTGAAGCTTTCTTT CASSDGQGSTEAFF
TRBJ1-5 - - TRBV5-1 TGCGCCAGCAGCTTGGGCGGACAGATCAATCAGCCCCAGCATTTT CASSLGGQINQPQHF
TRBJ1-2 - - TRBV21-1 TGTGCCAGCAGCAAAGTGGTTGAATCCCGGACCTTTGGCTACACCTTC CASSKVVESRTFGYTF
TRBJ2-7 - - TRBV11-3 TGTGCCAGCACCCCCACGGGCGGATACTACGAGCAGTACTTC CASTPTGGYYEQYF
TRBJ1-3 TRBD1 - TRBV7-8 TGTGCCAGCAGCTTGACAGGGAGCACCTCTAGAAACACCATATATTTT CASSLTGSTSRNTIYF
TRBJ2-1 - - TRBV15 TGTGCCACCAGTGAGATAGTGTTCCTCCGCAGTGAGCAGTTCTTC CATSEIVFLRSEQFF
TRBJ2-7 TRBD1 - TRBV15 TGTGCCACCAGCACCTTAGGTGCGCAGCCGGGACAGCCAGCCTACGAGCAGTACTTC CATSTLGAQPGQPAYEQYF
TRBJ1-6 - - TRBV5-5 TGTGCCAGCAGCGGCAGGGACGGGGCTTCACCCCTCCACTTT CASSGRDGASPLHF
TRBJ2-3 - - TRBV18 TGTGCCAGCTCATCGGGGGATACGCAGTATTTT CASSSGDTQYF
TRBJ2-2 - - TRBV5-8 TGTGCCAGCAGCTTGGGGTTGGGCGCTGCGTACACCGGGGAGCTGTTTTTT CASSLGLGAAYTGELFF
TRBJ1-2 TRBD1 - TRBV6-6 TGTGCCAGCAGGCAGGACAGGCATGGCTACACCTTC CASRQDRHGYTF
TRBJ2-3 - - TRBV6-5 TGTGCCAGCAGTTACGATCGAGATACGCAGTATTTT CASSYDRDTQYF
TRBJ1-2 - - TRBV6-6 TGTGCCAGCAGTTACTCAGGGGGGAACTATGGCTACACCTTC CASSYSGGNYGYTF
TRBJ2-3 - - TRBV7-2 TGTGCCAGCGGGGATACCCCACTTCCCACAGATACGCAGTATTTT CASGDTPLPTDTQYF
TRBJ2-1 TRBD1 once TRBV18 TGTGCCAGCTCACGAAGGACAGGGTATCTGTACAATGAGCAGTTCTTC CASSRRTGYLYNEQFF
TRBJ1-1 - - TRBV6-4 TGTGCCAGCAGCTACAGGGAGTCCACTGAAGCTTTCTTT CASSYRESTEAFF
TRBJ2-3 TRBD2 - TRBV25-1 TGTGCCAGCAGTGAGCCGGGACTAGCGGGAGCCACAGATACGCAGTATTTT CASSEPGLAGATDTQYF
TRBJ2-5 - - TRBV20-1 TGCAGTGCTAACGCGGTTGAGACCCAGTACTTC CSANAVETQYF
TRBJ1-1 TRBD1 - TRBV28 TGTGCCAGCAGGCCCCCAGAACGTTACAGGGGGCGAGCTTTCTTT CASRPPERYRGRAFF
TRBJ2-3 - - TRBV5-1 TGCGCCAGCAGCTTGGCCCGTAGGAGGGGCACAGATACGCAGTATTTT CASSLARRRGTDTQYF
TRBJ2-5 - - TRBV30 TGTGCCTGGAGGGGAACAGAGACCCAGTACTTC CAWRGTETQYF
TRBJ1-2 - - TRBV7-2 TGTGCCAGCAGCCGAAACAGGGTTTGGGGCTACACCTTC CASSRNRVWGYTF
TRBJ2-3 TRBD2 - TRBV11-2 TGTGCCAGCAGCTTAGGTGGGACTAGCGGGAGGGCGAGCACAGATACGCAGTATTTT CASSLGGTSGRASTDTQYF
TRBJ1-4 - - TRBV6-1 TGTGCCAGCAGTGATGGGTTAACGGGTGAAAAACTGTTTTTT CASSDGLTGEKLFF
TRBJ2-5 - - TRBV9 TGTGCCAGCAGCGTAGGGGTGGCGGGGATGGAGACCCAGTACTTC CASSVGVAGMETQYF
TRBJ2-2 TRBD1 - TRBV5-1 TGCGCCAGCAGCCGTACCACGGGACAGGCGAACACCGGGGAGCTGTTTTTT CASSRTTGQANTGELFF
TRBJ2-7 TRBD1 - TRBV19 TGTGCCAGTAGTACTTCGTCGACAGGGGGGTCGTACGAGCAGTACTTC CASSTSSTGGSYEQYF
TRBJ1-4 - few TRBV6-1 TGTGCCAGCACCCCGCTTCCCTGGGGAAAACTGTTTTTT CASTPLPWGKLFF